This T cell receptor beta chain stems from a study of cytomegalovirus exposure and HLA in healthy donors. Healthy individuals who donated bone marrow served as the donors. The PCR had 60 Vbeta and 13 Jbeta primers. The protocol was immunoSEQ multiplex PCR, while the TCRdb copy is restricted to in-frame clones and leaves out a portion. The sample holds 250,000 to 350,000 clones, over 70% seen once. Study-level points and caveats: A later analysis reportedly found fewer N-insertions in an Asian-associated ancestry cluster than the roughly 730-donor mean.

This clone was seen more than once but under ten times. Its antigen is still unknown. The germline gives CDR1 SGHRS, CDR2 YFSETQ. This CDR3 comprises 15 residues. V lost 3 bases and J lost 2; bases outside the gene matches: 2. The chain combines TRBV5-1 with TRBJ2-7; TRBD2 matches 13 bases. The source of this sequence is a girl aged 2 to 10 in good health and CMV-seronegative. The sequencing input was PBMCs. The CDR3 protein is CASSSGTSGAYEQYF. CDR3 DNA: TGCGCCAGCAGCTCTGGGACTAGCGGGGCCTACGAGCAGTACTTC.